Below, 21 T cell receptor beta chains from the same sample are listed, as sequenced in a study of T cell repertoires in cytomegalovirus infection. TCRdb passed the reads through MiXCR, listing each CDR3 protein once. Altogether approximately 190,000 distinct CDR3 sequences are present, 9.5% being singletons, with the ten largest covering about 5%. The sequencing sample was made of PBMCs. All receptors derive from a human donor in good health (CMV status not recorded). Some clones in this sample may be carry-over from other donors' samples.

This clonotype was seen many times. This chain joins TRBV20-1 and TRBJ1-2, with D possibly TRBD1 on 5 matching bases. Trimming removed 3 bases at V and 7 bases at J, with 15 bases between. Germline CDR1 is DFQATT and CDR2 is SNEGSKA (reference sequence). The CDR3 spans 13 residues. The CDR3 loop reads CSARRGEVGGYTF. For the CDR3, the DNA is TGCAGTGCTAGGAGGGGAGAAGTAGGTGGCTACACCTTC.

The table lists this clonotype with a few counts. The DNA for the CDR3 is TGTGCCAGCAGTCGGGGACAGGGGGGAACTGAAGCTTTCTTT. Translation: CASSRGQGGTEAFF. The V and J genes are TRBV6-2 or TRBV6-3 and TRBJ1-1; 11 bases fit TRBD1. The CDR3 runs to 14 residues. CDR1 and CDR2 from the germline V gene are MNHEY and SVGEGT. V shed 5 bases, J shed 5 bases, and the junction held 4 bases outside the gene matches.

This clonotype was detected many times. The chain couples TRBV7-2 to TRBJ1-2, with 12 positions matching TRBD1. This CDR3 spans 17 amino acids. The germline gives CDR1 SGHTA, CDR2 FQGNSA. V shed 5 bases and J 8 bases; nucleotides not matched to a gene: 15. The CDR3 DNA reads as TGTGCCAGCAGCCGATATCTATTGGGACAGGGGGCGCGGGGCTACACCTTC. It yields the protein CASSRYLLGQGARGYTF.

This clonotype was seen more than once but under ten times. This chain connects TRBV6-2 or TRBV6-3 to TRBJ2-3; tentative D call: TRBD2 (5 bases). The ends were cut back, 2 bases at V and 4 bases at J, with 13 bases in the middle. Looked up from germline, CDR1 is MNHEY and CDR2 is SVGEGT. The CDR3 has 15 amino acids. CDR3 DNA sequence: TGTGCCAGCAGTTACCAGAGGGAGAAACCAGATACGCAGTATTTT. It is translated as CASSYQREKPDTQYF.

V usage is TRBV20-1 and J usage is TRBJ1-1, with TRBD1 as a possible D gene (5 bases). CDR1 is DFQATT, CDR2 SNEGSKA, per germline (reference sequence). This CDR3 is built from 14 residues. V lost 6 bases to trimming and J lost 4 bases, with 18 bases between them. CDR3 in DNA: TGCAGTGCCACCCGGGAGGCAGGGTCCACTGAAGCTTTCTTT. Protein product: CSATREAGSTEAFF.

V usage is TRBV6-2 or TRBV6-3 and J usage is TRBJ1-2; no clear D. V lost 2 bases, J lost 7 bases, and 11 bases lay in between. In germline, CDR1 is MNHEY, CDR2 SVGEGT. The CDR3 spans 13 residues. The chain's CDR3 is CASSYDRAGGYTF. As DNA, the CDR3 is TGTGCCAGCAGTTACGATCGGGCCGGTGGCTACACCTTC.

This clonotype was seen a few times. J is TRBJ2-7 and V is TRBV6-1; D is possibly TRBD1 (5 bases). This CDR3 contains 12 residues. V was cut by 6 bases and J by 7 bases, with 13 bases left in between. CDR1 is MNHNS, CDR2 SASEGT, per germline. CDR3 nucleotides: TGTGCCAGCAGAACGAGCACAGGTGAGCAGTACTTC. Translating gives CASRTSTGEQYF.

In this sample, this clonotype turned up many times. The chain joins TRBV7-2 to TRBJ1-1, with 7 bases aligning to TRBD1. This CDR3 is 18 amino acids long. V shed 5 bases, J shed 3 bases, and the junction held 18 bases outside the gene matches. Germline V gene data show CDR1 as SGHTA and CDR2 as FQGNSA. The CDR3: CASSPRGGFYKGDTEAFF. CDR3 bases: TGTGCCAGCAGCCCCAGGGGGGGTTTCTACAAAGGGGACACTGAAGCTTTCTTT.

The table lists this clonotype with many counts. The DNA of the CDR3 is TGTGCCAGCAGCAGCCCAGGGAAAACTGAAGCTTTCTTT. Its protein is CASSSPGKTEAFF. The V and J genes are TRBV11-3 and TRBJ1-1, with D tentatively TRBD1 (5 bases). Germline CDR1 and CDR2: SGHNT and YENEEA. Trimming cost V 5 bases and J 5 bases, with 12 bases left between them. CDR3 length equals 13 residues.

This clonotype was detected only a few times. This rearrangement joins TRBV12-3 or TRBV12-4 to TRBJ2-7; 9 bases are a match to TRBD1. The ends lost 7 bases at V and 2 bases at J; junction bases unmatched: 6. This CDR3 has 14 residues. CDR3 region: CASNTGQGAYEQYF. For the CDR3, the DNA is TGTGCCAGCAACACGGGACAGGGAGCCTACGAGCAGTACTTC.

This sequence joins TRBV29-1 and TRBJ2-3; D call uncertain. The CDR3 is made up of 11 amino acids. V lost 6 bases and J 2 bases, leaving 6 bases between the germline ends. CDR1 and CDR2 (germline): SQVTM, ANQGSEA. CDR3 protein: CSVMHTDTQYF. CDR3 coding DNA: TGCAGCGTCATGCACACAGATACGCAGTATTTT.

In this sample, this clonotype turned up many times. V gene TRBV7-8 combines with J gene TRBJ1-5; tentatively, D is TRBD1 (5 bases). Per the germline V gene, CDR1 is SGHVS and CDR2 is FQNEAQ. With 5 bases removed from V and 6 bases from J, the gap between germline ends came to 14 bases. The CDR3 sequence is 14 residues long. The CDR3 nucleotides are TGTGCCAGCAGCCACCCTGGGGGGAGTCAGCCCCAGCATTTT. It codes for CASSHPGGSQPQHF.

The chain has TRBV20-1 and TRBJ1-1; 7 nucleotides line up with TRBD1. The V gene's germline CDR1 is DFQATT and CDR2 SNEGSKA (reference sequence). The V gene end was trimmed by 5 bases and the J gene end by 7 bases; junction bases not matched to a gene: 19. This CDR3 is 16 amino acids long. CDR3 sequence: CSAPPGQIGVKGEAFF. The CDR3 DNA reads TGCAGTGCTCCCCCGGGACAGATCGGGGTCAAGGGTGAAGCTTTCTTT.

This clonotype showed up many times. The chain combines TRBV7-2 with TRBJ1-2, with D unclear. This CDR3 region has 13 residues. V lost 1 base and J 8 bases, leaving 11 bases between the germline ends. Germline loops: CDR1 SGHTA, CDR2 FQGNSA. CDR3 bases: TGTGCCAGCAGCTTAGAGAGGGTGCTAGGCTACACCTTC. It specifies CASSLERVLGYTF.

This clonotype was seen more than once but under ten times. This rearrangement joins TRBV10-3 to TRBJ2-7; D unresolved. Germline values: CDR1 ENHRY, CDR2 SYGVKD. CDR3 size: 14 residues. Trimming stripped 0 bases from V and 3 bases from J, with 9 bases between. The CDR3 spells CAISESTGNYEQYF. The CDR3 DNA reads TGTGCCATCAGTGAGTCGACCGGCAACTACGAGCAGTACTTC.

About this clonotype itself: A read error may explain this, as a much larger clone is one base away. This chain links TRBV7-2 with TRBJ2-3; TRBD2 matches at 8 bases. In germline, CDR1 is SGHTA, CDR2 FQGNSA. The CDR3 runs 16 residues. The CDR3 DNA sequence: TGTGTCAGCAGCTGGAGCGGGAGACCTAGCACAGATACGCAGTATTTT. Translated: CVSSWSGRPSTDTQYF.

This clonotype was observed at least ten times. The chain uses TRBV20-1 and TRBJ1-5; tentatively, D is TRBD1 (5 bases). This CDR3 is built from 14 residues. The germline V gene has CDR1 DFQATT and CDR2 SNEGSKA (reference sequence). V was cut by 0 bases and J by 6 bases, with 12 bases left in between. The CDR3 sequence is CSARDRTLGQPQHF. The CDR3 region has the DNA TGCAGTGCTAGAGACAGGACACTGGGTCAGCCCCAGCATTTT.

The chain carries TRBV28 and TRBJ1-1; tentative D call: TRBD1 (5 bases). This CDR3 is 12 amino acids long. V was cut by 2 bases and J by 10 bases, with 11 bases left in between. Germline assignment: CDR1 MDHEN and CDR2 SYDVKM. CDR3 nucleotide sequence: TGTGCCAGCAGTTTAAGGGGTCCTGCAGCTTTCTTT. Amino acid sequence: CASSLRGPAAFF.

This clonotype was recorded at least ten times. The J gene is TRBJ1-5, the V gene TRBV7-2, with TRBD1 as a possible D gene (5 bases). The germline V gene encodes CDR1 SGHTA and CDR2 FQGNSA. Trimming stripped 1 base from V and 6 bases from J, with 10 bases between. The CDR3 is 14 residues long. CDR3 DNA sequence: TGTGCCAGCAGCTTAGGGAATGGGGGTCAGCCCCAGCATTTT. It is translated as CASSLGNGGQPQHF.

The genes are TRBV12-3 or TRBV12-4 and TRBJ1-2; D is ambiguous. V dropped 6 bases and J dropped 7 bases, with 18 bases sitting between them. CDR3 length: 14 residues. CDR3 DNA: TGTGCCAGCAGCCTCAACCACAGAGATCTTGGCTACACCTTC. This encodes CASSLNHRDLGYTF.

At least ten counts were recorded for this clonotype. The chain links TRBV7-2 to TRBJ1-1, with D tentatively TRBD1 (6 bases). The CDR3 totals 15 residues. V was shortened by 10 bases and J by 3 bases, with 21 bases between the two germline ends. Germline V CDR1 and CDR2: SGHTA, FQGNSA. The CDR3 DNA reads TGTGCCACCCTGGCCGGGGGGGCGAGGGACACTGAAGCTTTCTTT. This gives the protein CATLAGGARDTEAFF.